This T cell receptor beta chain was obtained from a study of OX40 agonist ivuxolimab in advanced cancers. About the full investigation: The costimulatory receptor OX40 (CD134) was targeted by ivuxolimab, a fully human IgG2 agonistic monoclonal antibody. Intravenous ivuxolimab was administered to patients every 2 weeks at six dose levels: 0.01, 0.1, 0.3, 1.5, 3 and 10 mg/kg. Of the approximately 50 dose-escalation patients, hepatocellular carcinoma was present in about 20, melanoma in approximately 15, renal cell carcinoma in 9 and head and neck cancer in 9. A male proportion of around 83% and a mean age of 60 years, ranging from 23 to 79, were recorded for the dose-escalation cohort. Prior anti-PD-1, anti-PD-L1 or anti-CTLA-4 therapy was permitted, and about two fifths of dose-escalation patients had received checkpoint inhibitors. Partial responses occurred in three dose-escalation patients: two with cutaneous melanoma and one with hepatocellular carcinoma. Peripheral TCRbeta sequencing was intended to test whether TCR sequence diversity was altered and clonal T-cell expansion was caused by ivuxolimab. The paper covers the monotherapy dose-escalation part of the phase I ivuxolimab trial, which included N of about 50 patients.

Overall results and qualifications from the work: In the 0.1-3.0 mg/kg groups, partial responders had among the lowest normalized peripheral clonal expansion, particularly in CD8+ T cells. On average, CD8+ T cells showed more expanded clones than CD4+ T cells after ivuxolimab. At doses of 0.1 to 3.0 mg/kg, clonal expansion of both CD4+ and CD8+ blood T cells was observed from baseline to week 6. Low levels of normalized T-cell clonal expansion were also seen in some nonresponding patients. Antigen specificity was not determined for the clonally expanded peripheral T cells.

The trial excluded patients who had a history of autoimmune disease or who were on systemic immunosuppression. Peripheral blood for TCR sequencing was drawn from every dose cohort at baseline, at cycle 4 day 1 and at cycle 7 day 1. Samples came from an open-label, multicenter, first-in-human phase I dose-escalation trial of ivuxolimab. The trial enrolled adults with locally advanced or metastatic head and neck squamous cell, hepatocellular, melanoma or renal cell carcinoma. Before TCR sequencing, CD4+ T cells and CD8+ T cells were sorted from peripheral blood as separate populations. Genomic DNA was isolated from the sorted cells so that the TCRbeta CDR3 region could be sequenced. The immunoSEQ Assay was used to sequence the TCRbeta CDR3 regions. The table comes from immuneACCESS by way of TCRdb, which keeps in-frame sequences with V and J called. Part of the clones is missing from these tables; in studies checked, under half for an unresolved V gene and the rest for unknown reasons. In all, the sample holds under 70,000 clones, and around 85% of those were seen once. The ten largest make up 4% of the sample.

With respect to this clone: Its antigen has not been determined. No clone much larger than this one lies a single base away; base qualities are absent.

Deletion took 2 bases off V and 2 bases off J, with a span of 22 bases between the germline ends. The CDR3 spans 18 residues, from the cysteine through the phenylalanine. Just the 54-base CDR3 DNA is kept, in frame starting at base 1. Based on the germline V gene, the CDR1 and CDR2 sequences are MDHEN and SYDVKM. The sequence derives from an adult with an advanced solid tumor such as melanoma, head and neck, liver or kidney cancer. The sequencing used CD4+ or CD8+ T cells sorted from blood, collected in a trial of the OX40 agonist ivuxolimab. Recombination joined TRBV28 with TRBJ2-7; the D gene is possibly TRBD1 or TRBD2, each agreeing over 6 bases. CDR3 reads: CASSLPGGLGSPPYEQYF. The bases read TGTGCCAGCAGTTTACCCGGGGGCCTTGGCAGTCCGCCCTACGAGCAGTACTTC.